The 25 T cell receptor beta chains below were found in one sample sequenced in a study of OX40 agonist ivuxolimab in advanced cancers. Library creation used the immunoSEQ multiplex PCR assay. As stored in TCRdb, this immuneACCESS dataset retains in-frame rearrangements with V and J assigned. A fraction of the clones does not appear; measured against another copy, unresolved V genes explain less than half of the discrepancy, and the remainder lacks a known reason. The sample yields some 86,000 clones; about 86% were counted once. The top ten clones comprise 6.5% of the sample. The sequencing here drew on CD4+ or CD8+ T cells sorted from blood, taken in a trial of the OX40 agonist ivuxolimab. These receptors all come from an adult with an advanced solid tumor such as melanoma, head and neck, liver or kidney cancer.

This chain joins TRBV29-1 and TRBJ1-5; TRBD1 aligns across 7 bases. J gave up 4 bases and V 4 bases, and 4 bases lay outside the gene matches. CDR3 length equals 13 residues. Germline V CDR1 and CDR2: SQVTM, ANQGSEA. CDR3 loop: CSVARDSNQPQHF. CDR3 nucleotide sequence: TGCAGCGTTGCTAGGGACAGTAATCAGCCCCAGCATTTT.

The chain combines TRBV11-2 with TRBJ2-1; D remains ambiguous. This CDR3 has 11 amino acids. Trimming shortened V by 2 bases and J by 9 bases, and 5 bases separated the two germline ends. Germline V gene lookup returns CDR1 SGHAT and CDR2 FQNNGV. CDR3 nucleotides: TGTGCCAGCAGCTTAAGGACTGAGCAGTTCTTC. Residues: CASSLRTEQFF.

V and J are TRBV7-9 and TRBJ2-2; D possibly uses TRBD1 or TRBD2 (7 bases each). From germline, CDR1 is SEHNR and CDR2 FQNEAQ (reference sequence). The ends were cut back, 5 bases at V and 2 bases at J, with 18 bases in the middle. The CDR3 loop spans 17 amino acids. This chain's CDR3 is CASSITRGGGNTGELFF. CDR3 coding DNA: TGTGCCAGCAGCATTACGAGGGGAGGGGGCAACACCGGGGAGCTGTTTTTT.

The chain recombines TRBV7-9 with TRBJ2-7; 12 bases line up with TRBD1. This CDR3 region has 16 residues. The germline gives CDR1 SEHNR, CDR2 FQNEAQ (reference sequence). V gave up 5 bases and J gave up 4 bases; unmatched junction bases: 9. CDR3 sequence reads: CASSQSPGQGAYEQYF. DNA of the CDR3: TGTGCCAGCAGCCAAAGCCCGGGACAGGGGGCTTACGAGCAGTACTTC.

Written as DNA, the CDR3 is TGTGCCAGCAGCTTTAGACAGGATTACACTGAAGCTTTCTTT. It translates to CASSFRQDYTEAFF. The chain recombines TRBV7-9 with TRBJ1-1; perhaps TRBD1 as D (6 bases). This CDR3 has 14 amino acids. V was clipped by 3 bases and J by 3 bases, with 11 bases between them. CDR1 and CDR2 from the germline V gene are SEHNR and FQNEAQ (reference sequence).

The chain couples TRBV7-9 to TRBJ1-5; D is ambiguous. There are 12 residues in the CDR3. With 1 base removed from V and 8 bases from J, the gap between germline ends came to 6 bases. Germline V gene lookup returns CDR1 SEHNR and CDR2 FQNEAQ (reference sequence). CDR3 nucleotide sequence: TGTGCCAGCAGCTTAGGACCAAAGCCCCAGCATTTT. Translation: CASSLGPKPQHF.

As concerns this clone: With a much larger clone just one base away, this may be a read error. J is TRBJ2-7 and V is TRBV4-2; no clear D. CDR3 length: 12 residues. Germline V gives CDR1 LGHNA, CDR2 YNFKEQ. Trimming left V 5 bases short and J 0 bases short, with 5 bases between. In nucleotides, the CDR3 is TGTGCCAGCAGCTTGGCCTCCTACGAGCAGTACTTC. Protein product: CASSLASYEQYF.

The chain is built from TRBV4-1 and TRBJ2-7, with D perhaps matching TRBD1 (6 bases). CDR3 length: 13 residues. V dropped 4 bases and J dropped 1 base, with 8 bases sitting between them. The germline gives CDR1 MGHRA, CDR2 YSYEKL. CDR3 amino acids: CASSPGQSYEQYF. CDR3 in DNA: TGCGCCAGCAGCCCTGGACAGTCCTACGAGCAGTACTTC.

The chain links TRBV5-1 to TRBJ1-6, with unresolved D. The CDR3 is 15 amino acids. The germline CDR1 and CDR2 sequences are SGHRS and YFSETQ. Trimming removed 4 bases at V and 0 bases at J, with 8 bases between. In nucleotides, the CDR3 is TGCGCCAGCAGCCCCAGAGACTCCTATAATTCACCCCTCCACTTT. Amino acids: CASSPRDSYNSPLHF. Together with reference TRBV5-1 and TRBJ1-6, the CDR3 gives the full variable domain: KAGVTQTPRYLIKTRGQQVTLSCSPISGHRSVSWYQQTPGQGLQFLFEYFSETQRNKGNFPGRFSGRQFSNSRSEMNVSTLELGDSALYLCASSPRDSYNSPLHFGNGTRLTVT.

This clone was detected once. CDR3 sequence reads: CASRGTGLAGVSYNEQFF. The CDR3 DNA follows: TGCGCCAGCAGGGGGACTGGACTAGCGGGGGTATCCTACAATGAGCAGTTCTTC. This rearrangement joins TRBV5-1 to TRBJ2-1, with 13 bases that match TRBD2. Losses at the gene ends were 5 bases for V and 1 base for J; bases not matched to a gene: 9. Germline V gene lookup returns CDR1 SGHRS and CDR2 YFSETQ. The CDR3 contains 18 residues.

The CDR3, as DNA: TGTGCCAGCAGCTTAAATTGGGACATTAGGCGCAACGAGCAGTACTTC. This codes for CASSLNWDIRRNEQYF. J is TRBJ2-7 and V is TRBV11-2, with a tentative D call TRBD1 (6 bases). The CDR3 runs to 16 residues. The germline V and J ends were trimmed by 2 bases and 5 bases, with 19 bases remaining between them. CDR1 is SGHAT, CDR2 FQNNGV, per germline. Filled out from reference TRBV11-2 and TRBJ2-7, the complete variable domain reads EAGVAQSPRYKIIEKRQSVAFWCNPISGHATLYWYQQILGQGPKLLIQFQNNGVVDDSQLPKDRFSAERLKGVDSTLKIQPAKLEDSAVYLCASSLNWDIRRNEQYFGPGTRLTVT.

V is TRBV6-5 and J is TRBJ1-2; D unresolved. With 0 bases removed from V and 7 bases from J, the gap between germline ends came to 15 bases. Germline V gene lookup returns CDR1 MNHEY and CDR2 SVGAGI. The CDR3 runs 15 residues. CDR3 sequence (DNA): TGTGCCAGCAGTTACTCGATTGTAGCCTTTGGTGGCTACACCTTC. Encoded protein: CASSYSIVAFGGYTF.

This clone was seen a single time. V and J are TRBV11-3 and TRBJ1-1; no firm D call. This CDR3 is built from 13 residues. V was cut by 3 bases and J by 7 bases, with 12 bases left in between. Germline assignment: CDR1 SGHNT and CDR2 YENEEA. The CDR3 sequence: CASSLGQRDEAFF. The CDR3, as DNA: TGTGCCAGCAGCTTGGGCCAAAGGGATGAAGCTTTCTTT.

The chain uses TRBV7-9 and TRBJ2-3; D call uncertain. The germline CDR1 and CDR2 sequences are SEHNR and FQNEAQ (reference sequence). V lost 1 base and J lost 0, with 11 bases in between. CDR3 length: 16 amino acids. The CDR3 protein is CASSLGLGRSTDTQYF. As DNA, the CDR3 is TGTGCCAGCAGCTTAGGACTCGGCAGGAGCACAGATACGCAGTATTTT.

The chain combines TRBV6-5 with TRBJ1-1, with 8 positions matching TRBD1. This CDR3 region has 14 residues. The ends lost 4 bases at V and 1 base at J; junction bases unmatched: 2. Germline lookup yields CDR1 MNHEY and CDR2 SVGAGI. CDR3 amino acids: CASSLTGANTEAFF. The DNA of the CDR3 is TGTGCCAGCAGTTTGACAGGGGCGAACACTGAAGCTTTCTTT.

As for this clone: Other DNA variants within this sample encode the same CDR3. This chain uses TRBV7-9 with TRBJ2-3; D is ambiguous. V was shortened by 5 bases and J by 2 bases, with 11 bases between the two germline ends. The CDR3 has 14 amino acids. Looked up from germline, CDR1 is SEHNR and CDR2 is FQNEAQ (reference sequence). Here the CDR3 DNA reads TGTGCCAGCAGCCCAGACTCCTTCACAGATACGCAGTATTTT. Its protein product is CASSPDSFTDTQYF.

This chain joins TRBV27 and TRBJ2-7; maybe TRBD1 (5 bases). Between the trimmed V and J ends, which lost 6 bases and 1 base, there was a span of 22 bases. CDR1 and CDR2 (germline): MNHEY, SMNVEV (reference sequence). The CDR3 contains 17 residues. The CDR3 spells CASRPWGTGTVSYEQYF. The DNA of the CDR3 is TGTGCCAGCAGACCATGGGGTACAGGCACGGTGTCCTACGAGCAGTACTTC.

The rearrangement links TRBV7-8 to TRBJ2-7, with 7 bases matching TRBD1. This CDR3 is 15 amino acids long. J gave up 0 bases and V 4 bases, and 6 bases lay outside the gene matches. Per germline, CDR1 SGHVS and CDR2 FQNEAQ. Here the CDR3 DNA reads TGTGCCAGCAGCTACGACCGGGACAGCTCCTACGAGCAGTACTTC. Protein: CASSYDRDSSYEQYF.

In this sample, this clone turned up a few times. CDR3 bases: TGTGCCAGCAGCGACGACAGCCACCGGAGGGGCTACACCTTC. It is translated as CASSDDSHRRGYTF. V and J are TRBV11-1 and TRBJ1-2; D is perhaps TRBD1 (5 bases). Germline loops: CDR1 SGHAT, CDR2 FQDESV (reference sequence). Deletions cut 5 bases from V and 8 bases from J, with 18 bases between. The CDR3 covers 14 residues.

This clone was counted a single time. The genes are TRBV18 and TRBJ2-7; TRBD2 aligns across 7 bases. J was trimmed by 13 bases and V by 2 bases; bases with no gene match: 5. The germline V gene has CDR1 KGHSH and CDR2 LQKENI. This CDR3 has 11 amino acids. In DNA, the CDR3 is TGTGCCAGCTCACCAAGCGGGGCCCAATACTTC. Protein product: CASSPSGAQYF. Full variable domain (outside the CDR3, taken from reference TRBV18 and TRBJ2-7): NAGVMQNPRHLVRRRGQEARLRCSPMKGHSHVYWYRQLPEEGLKFMVYLQKENIIDESGMPKERFSAEFPKEGPSILRIQQVVRGDSAAYFCASSPSGAQYFGPGTRLTVT.

The V call is TRBV19, the J call TRBJ1-2; 9 bases match TRBD1. After removal of 5 bases from V and 4 bases from J, the junction contained 5 bases not matched to a gene. Per germline, CDR1 LNHDA and CDR2 SQIVND (reference sequence). The CDR3 has 14 amino acids. The CDR3 is CASSEQGAFYGYTF. The CDR3 DNA is TGTGCCAGTAGTGAACAGGGGGCCTTCTATGGCTACACCTTC.

This chain connects TRBV6-5 to TRBJ1-5; D uncertain. The V and J ends lost 2 bases and 0 bases respectively, with 5 bases between them. The CDR3 loop spans 14 amino acids. Germline V gives CDR1 MNHEY, CDR2 SVGAGI. Here the CDR3 reads CASSYRASNQPQHF. The DNA of the CDR3 is TGTGCCAGCAGTTACCGGGCTAGCAATCAGCCCCAGCATTTT.

This clone was detected only once. The chain has TRBV29-1 and TRBJ2-2; 7 bases are shared with TRBD1. The CDR3 sequence is 14 residues long. V gave up 6 bases and J gave up 1 base; unmatched junction bases: 5. The germline V gene encodes CDR1 SQVTM and CDR2 ANQGSEA. CDR3 in DNA: TGCAGCGTCCGGACAGGAATGAACACCGGGGAGCTGTTTTTT. This gives the protein CSVRTGMNTGELFF.

This sequence joins TRBV10-3 and TRBJ1-2; 9 nucleotides line up with TRBD1. Germline V CDR1 and CDR2: ENHRY, SYGVKD. V gave up 3 bases and J gave up 6 bases; unmatched junction bases: 2. The CDR3 extends over 13 amino acids. The CDR3 spells CAISDRTGDGYTF. Written as DNA, the CDR3 is TGTGCCATCAGTGACCGGACAGGGGATGGCTACACCTTC.

The rearrangement links TRBV4-1 to TRBJ2-1; the match to TRBD2 covers 14 bases. This CDR3 is built from 18 residues. Germline lookup yields CDR1 MGHRA and CDR2 YSYEKL. The J segment lost 7 bases and the V segment lost 5 bases, leaving 13 bases of the junction unmatched. The CDR3 region is CASSSTRLAGGGSNEQFF. The CDR3 DNA is TGCGCCAGCAGCTCTACCCGACTAGCGGGGGGGGGAAGTAATGAGCAGTTCTTC.